The 10 T cell receptor beta chains reported below all come from one sample, sequenced in a study of cytomegalovirus exposure and HLA in healthy donors. PCR involved 60 Vbeta and 13 Jbeta primers. Generated by immunoSEQ multiplex PCR, the TCRdb table keeps only in-frame clones and is missing some. Its clone listing holds 150,000 or so clones. Material for sequencing was PBMCs. The receptors derive from a man aged 25-40 years in good health and CMV-seronegative.

This chain connects TRBV11-2 to TRBJ2-1; D may be TRBD1 (6 bases). The CDR3 is 14 residues long. The germline V gene has CDR1 SGHAT and CDR2 FQNNGV. The V end lost 4 bases, the J end lost 10 bases, and 17 bases lay between the germline ends. The CDR3, as DNA: TGTGCCAGCAGCTCCCGGACAGTTACGCGGGAGCAGTTCTTC. It yields the protein CASSSRTVTREQFF.

The chain couples TRBV10-3 to TRBJ1-6; TRBD1 is a possible D gene (6 bases). V was cut by 0 bases and J by 7 bases, with 10 bases left in between. In germline, CDR1 is ENHRY, CDR2 SYGVKD. CDR3 length: 15 amino acids. The CDR3 sequence: CAISESLQGNSPLHF. The CDR3 bases are TGTGCCATCAGTGAGTCCCTACAGGGAAATTCACCCCTCCACTTT.

The rearrangement links TRBV7-3 to TRBJ1-1; perhaps TRBD1 as D (6 bases). This CDR3 comprises 15 residues. V was cut by 4 bases and J by 3 bases, with 15 bases left in between. CDR1 is SGHTA and CDR2 is FQGTGA in the germline V gene. CDR3 DNA: TGTGCCAGCAGCTCGGGACATTCAGTTCACACTGAAGCTTTCTTT. Its protein is CASSSGHSVHTEAFF.

The V call is TRBV30, the J call TRBJ1-5; D is unresolved. The germline CDR1 and CDR2 sequences are GTSNPN and SVGIG (reference sequence). The germline V and J ends were trimmed by 0 bases and 5 bases, with 8 bases remaining between them. The CDR3 loop spans 13 amino acids. CDR3 DNA: TGTGCCTGGAGTGTGGGAGGCGATCAGCCCCAGCATTTT. Protein: CAWSVGGDQPQHF.

The chain uses TRBV10-1 and TRBJ2-1; D may be TRBD2 (5 bases). The germline gives CDR1 WNHNN, CDR2 SYGVQD (reference sequence). The CDR3 consists of 16 residues. The V end was cut by 2 bases, the J end by 0 bases, with 11 bases between. The CDR3 bases are TGCGCCAGCAGTGAGCCTGAGCGGCCCTCCTACAATGAGCAGTTCTTC. Residues: CASSEPERPSYNEQFF.

J is TRBJ1-4 and V is TRBV7-9; D gene ambiguous. CDR1 is SEHNR and CDR2 is FQNEAQ in the germline V gene (reference sequence). The V end was cut by 6 bases, the J end by 0 bases, with 17 bases between. The CDR3 runs 17 residues. The CDR3 DNA reads TGTGCCAGCAGTCTAGATAGCGGTTCGGCAACTAATGAAAAACTGTTTTTT. Residues: CASSLDSGSATNEKLFF.

Regarding this clone: The sample carries other DNA sequences with the same CDR3. J is TRBJ2-1 and V is TRBV7-2, with 7 positions matching TRBD1. The germline V gene encodes CDR1 SGHTA and CDR2 FQGNSA. The ends lost 1 base at V and 7 bases at J; junction bases unmatched: 7. The length of the CDR3 is 15 residues. The CDR3 bases are TGTGCCAGCAGCTTAGGGCAGGGGGTCCTAAATGAGCAGTTCTTC. Protein product: CASSLGQGVLNEQFF. The full variable domain, completed using reference TRBV7-2 and TRBJ2-1, is GAGVSQSPSNKVTEKGKDVELRCDPISGHTALYWYRQSLGQGLEFLIYFQGNSAPDKSGLPSDRFSAERTGGSVSTLTIQRTQQEDSAVYLCASSLGQGVLNEQFFGPGTRLTVL.

The chain couples TRBV6-5 to TRBJ2-2; 9 bases match TRBD2. Germline V lookup: CDR1 MNHEY, CDR2 SVGAGI. CDR3 size: 14 residues. Losses at the gene ends were 3 bases for V and 4 bases for J; bases not matched to a gene: 0. For the CDR3, the DNA is TGTGCCAGCAGTTATAGCGGGAGCACCGGGGAGCTGTTTTTT. Protein sequence: CASSYSGSTGELFF.

V usage is TRBV6-1 and J usage is TRBJ2-2; D is perhaps TRBD1 (6 bases). Per germline, CDR1 MNHNS and CDR2 SASEGT. The CDR3 has 15 amino acids. The V and J ends lost 2 bases and 4 bases respectively, with 11 bases between them. The CDR3 nucleotides read TGTGCCAGCAGTGAAAGGGCAGGGGCCACCGGGGAGCTGTTTTTT. It translates to CASSERAGATGELFF.

The chain combines TRBV19 with TRBJ2-6; D perhaps matches TRBD1 (6 bases). CDR3 length: 17 amino acids. Germline-derived CDR1 and CDR2 are LNHDA and SQIVND (reference sequence). With 5 bases removed from V and 2 bases from J, the gap between germline ends came to 16 bases. CDR3 loop: CASSFVGGRAGANVLTF. The CDR3 DNA reads TGTGCCAGTAGTTTTGTTGGGGGCAGGGCTGGGGCCAACGTCCTGACTTTC.